This is a list of T cell receptor beta chains from one sample in a study of memory CD4+ T cells and cytomegalovirus serostatus. The protocol was immunoSEQ multiplex PCR, while the TCRdb copy is restricted to in-frame clones and leaves out a portion. Altogether tens of thousands of clones are present, less than 85% being singletons, with the ten largest covering 1.5% to 2.5%. Sequencing was carried out using memory CD4+ T cells from blood. These receptors came from an adult in good health and CMV-seronegative. The CDR3 runs from the conserved cysteine through the conserved F or W. The order of the fields is D gene, J gene, V gene, clone size, CDR3 DNA, CDR3 protein. D genes are given only for firm matches. Not every row has a clone size; where given, it reads once, few, many or a size class.

D gene: NA; J gene: TRBJ2-7; V gene: TRBV15; clone size: NA; CDR3 DNA: TGTGCCACCAGCAGAACCGGGCCGTCACAGCAGTACTTC; CDR3 protein: CATSRTGPSQQYF
D gene: NA; J gene: TRBJ2-5; V gene: TRBV28; clone size: NA; CDR3 DNA: TGTGCCAGCAGTTTAAAACGAGAGACCCAGTACTTC; CDR3 protein: CASSLKRETQYF
D gene: NA; J gene: TRBJ2-3; V gene: TRBV5-1; clone size: NA; CDR3 DNA: TGCGCCAGCAGCACCCAGGGACCTCAGATGACAGATACGCAGTATTTT; CDR3 protein: CASSTQGPQMTDTQYF
D gene: TRBD1; J gene: TRBJ2-1; V gene: TRBV11-2; clone size: NA; CDR3 DNA: TGTGCCAGCAGCTTAGACGAGGGGGCCCTTGAGCAGTTCTTC; CDR3 protein: CASSLDEGALEQFF
D gene: TRBD1; J gene: TRBJ1-2; V gene: TRBV7-2; clone size: NA; CDR3 DNA: TGTGCCAGCAGCCAAGACAGGGGAGACTATGGCTACACCTTC; CDR3 protein: CASSQDRGDYGYTF
D gene: NA; J gene: TRBJ1-2; V gene: TRBV6-1; clone size: NA; CDR3 DNA: TGTGCCAGCAGTGCCGGGCACTCCCTGGGCTATGGCTACACCTTC; CDR3 protein: CASSAGHSLGYGYTF
D gene: NA; J gene: TRBJ1-1; V gene: TRBV4-1; clone size: few; CDR3 DNA: TGCGCCAGCAGCCATAGGCGGAACACTGAAGCTTTCTTT; CDR3 protein: CASSHRRNTEAFF
D gene: NA; J gene: TRBJ2-7; V gene: TRBV6-1; clone size: NA; CDR3 DNA: TGTGCCAGCAGTGAAGCCTCCAGACAGTTACCCTACGAGCAGTACTTC; CDR3 protein: CASSEASRQLPYEQYF
D gene: NA; J gene: TRBJ2-1; V gene: TRBV27; clone size: once; CDR3 DNA: TGTGCCAGCAGCTCCCCTTTAGCGGACTTCTACAATGAGCAGTTCTTC; CDR3 protein: CASSSPLADFYNEQFF
D gene: NA; J gene: TRBJ2-5; V gene: TRBV11-3; clone size: NA; CDR3 DNA: TGTGCCAGCAGCTTTTCCGGGGCCAAAAGGCAAGAGACCCAGTACTTC; CDR3 protein: CASSFSGAKRQETQYF
D gene: TRBD2; J gene: TRBJ2-1; V gene: TRBV10-3; clone size: few; CDR3 DNA: TGTGCCATCAGTGGAAAGCGGGGGGGCTCGGAATCAACCTACAATGAGCAGTTCTTC; CDR3 protein: CAISGKRGGSESTYNEQFF
D gene: NA; J gene: TRBJ2-7; V gene: TRBV9; clone size: few; CDR3 DNA: TGTGCCAGCAGCGTAGGAACAGTCCCCTCCTACGAGCAGTACTTC; CDR3 protein: CASSVGTVPSYEQYF
D gene: TRBD2; J gene: TRBJ2-3; V gene: TRBV7-8; clone size: NA; CDR3 DNA: TGTGCCAGCAGACCCCGGGGCGGGGGTACAGATACGCAGTATTTT; CDR3 protein: CASRPRGGGTDTQYF
D gene: NA; J gene: TRBJ2-1; V gene: TRBV9; clone size: NA; CDR3 DNA: TGTGCCAGCAGCGTTTGGTATTGGGTCGGCGATGAGCAGTTCTTC; CDR3 protein: CASSVWYWVGDEQFF
D gene: TRBD2; J gene: TRBJ2-7; V gene: TRBV5-1; clone size: once; CDR3 DNA: TGCGCCAGCAGTTCGGGAGGGGATACCTACGAGCAGTACTTC; CDR3 protein: CASSSGGDTYEQYF
D gene: TRBD1; J gene: TRBJ2-5; V gene: TRBV5-1; clone size: NA; CDR3 DNA: TGCGCCAGCAGCGGACAGGGACGGGAGACCCAGTACTTC; CDR3 protein: CASSGQGRETQYF
D gene: TRBD2; J gene: TRBJ2-7; V gene: TRBV4-1; clone size: NA; CDR3 DNA: TGCGCCAGCAGCCAAGTCCAAGCGGGACTGCCGTCGGGGGAGCAGTACTTC; CDR3 protein: CASSQVQAGLPSGEQYF
D gene: NA; J gene: TRBJ2-6; V gene: TRBV5-4; clone size: NA; CDR3 DNA: TGTGCCAGCAGCTTGGACTCTGGGGCCAACGTCCTGACTTTC; CDR3 protein: CASSLDSGANVLTF
D gene: TRBD2; J gene: TRBJ2-7; V gene: TRBV7-3; clone size: once; CDR3 DNA: TGTGCCAGCAGCCTTCAGGGTGGGCTAGCGGGGACCTACGAGCAGTACTTC; CDR3 protein: CASSLQGGLAGTYEQYF
D gene: NA; J gene: TRBJ2-7; V gene: TRBV5-6; clone size: NA; CDR3 DNA: TGTGCCAGCAGCTTGTTGGTCCTGAGCTCCTACGAGCAGTACTTC; CDR3 protein: CASSLLVLSSYEQYF
D gene: TRBD2; J gene: TRBJ2-1; V gene: TRBV9; clone size: NA; CDR3 DNA: TGTGCCAGCAGCGTAGACGGGGGGGATTACAATGAGCAGTTCTTC; CDR3 protein: CASSVDGGDYNEQFF
D gene: NA; J gene: TRBJ2-3; V gene: TRBV28; clone size: NA; CDR3 DNA: TGTGCCAGCAGTTTATCGGGTCCAGGGAGCACAGATACGCAGTATTTT; CDR3 protein: CASSLSGPGSTDTQYF
D gene: TRBD1; J gene: TRBJ1-1; V gene: TRBV13; clone size: NA; CDR3 DNA: TGTGCCAGCCAGCCCGGGACAGGGTATACTGAAGCTTTCTTT; CDR3 protein: CASQPGTGYTEAFF
D gene: TRBD2; J gene: TRBJ2-7; V gene: TRBV5-1; clone size: NA; CDR3 DNA: TGCGCCAGCAGCCTAGATCAAGCGGGGATCGGCGAGCAGTACTTC; CDR3 protein: CASSLDQAGIGEQYF